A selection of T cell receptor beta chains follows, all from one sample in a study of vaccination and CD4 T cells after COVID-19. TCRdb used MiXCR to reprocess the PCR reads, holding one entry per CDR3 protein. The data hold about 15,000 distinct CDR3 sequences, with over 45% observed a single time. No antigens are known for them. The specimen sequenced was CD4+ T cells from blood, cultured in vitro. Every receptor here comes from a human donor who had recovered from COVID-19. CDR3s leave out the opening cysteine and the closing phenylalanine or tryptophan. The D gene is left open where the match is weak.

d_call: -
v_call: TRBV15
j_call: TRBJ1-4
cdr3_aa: ATSSSKRAGSTNEKLF

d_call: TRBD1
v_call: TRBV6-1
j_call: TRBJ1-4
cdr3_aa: ASGLTGGKEKLF

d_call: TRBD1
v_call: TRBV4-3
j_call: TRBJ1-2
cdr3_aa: ASSQWDSNYGYT

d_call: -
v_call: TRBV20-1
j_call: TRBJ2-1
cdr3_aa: SAQGGYNEQF

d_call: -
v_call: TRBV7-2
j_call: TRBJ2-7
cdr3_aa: ASSSTSRSYEQY

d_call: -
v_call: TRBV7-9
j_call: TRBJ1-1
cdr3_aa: ASSLQGPNTEAF

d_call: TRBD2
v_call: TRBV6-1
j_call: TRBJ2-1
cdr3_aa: ASKVAGGPNEQF

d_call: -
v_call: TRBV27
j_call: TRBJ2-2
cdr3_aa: ASSTRQNTGELF

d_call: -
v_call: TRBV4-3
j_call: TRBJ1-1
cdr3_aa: ASSHGTGINTEAF

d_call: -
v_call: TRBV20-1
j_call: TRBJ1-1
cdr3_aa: SARGGHSEAF

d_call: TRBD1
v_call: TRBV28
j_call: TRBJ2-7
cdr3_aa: ASTQTGGRYEQY

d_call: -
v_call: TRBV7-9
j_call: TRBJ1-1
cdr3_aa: ASSFSGGNEAF

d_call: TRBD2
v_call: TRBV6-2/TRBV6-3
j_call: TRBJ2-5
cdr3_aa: ASSSGEVETQY

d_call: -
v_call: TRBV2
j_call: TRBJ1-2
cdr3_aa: ASSEGQPGYT

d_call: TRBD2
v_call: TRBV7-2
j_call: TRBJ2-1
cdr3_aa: ASSPGTSGSNEQF

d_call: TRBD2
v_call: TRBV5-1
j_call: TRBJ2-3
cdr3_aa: ASSLELADTQY

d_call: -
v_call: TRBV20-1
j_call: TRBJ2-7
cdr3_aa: SASSPGSPSYEQY

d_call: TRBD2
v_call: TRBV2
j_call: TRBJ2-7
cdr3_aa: ASLKGTSGAYEQY

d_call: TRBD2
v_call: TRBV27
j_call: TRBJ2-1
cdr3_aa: ASRASGNNEQF

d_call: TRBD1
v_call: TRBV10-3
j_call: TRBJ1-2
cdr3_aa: AIRSGGQDIYGYT

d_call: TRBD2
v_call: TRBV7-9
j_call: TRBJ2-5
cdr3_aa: ASSLGSLAGGQETQY

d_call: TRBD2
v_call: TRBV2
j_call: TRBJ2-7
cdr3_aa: ASSGLAGYYEQY

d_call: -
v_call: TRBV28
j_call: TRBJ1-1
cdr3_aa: ASISKRHPPVMNTEAF

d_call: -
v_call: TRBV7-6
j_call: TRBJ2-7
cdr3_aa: ASSRSQRDEQY

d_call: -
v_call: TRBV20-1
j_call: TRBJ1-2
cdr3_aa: SARDLDSYIYGYT

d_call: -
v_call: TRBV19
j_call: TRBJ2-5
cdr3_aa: ASSNRIQETQY

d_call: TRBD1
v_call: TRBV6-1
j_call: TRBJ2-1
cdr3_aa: ASRTGAAYNEQF

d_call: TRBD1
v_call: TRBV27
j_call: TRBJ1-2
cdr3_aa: ARNKGAQNYGYT